This is a list of T cell receptor beta chains from one sample in a study of beta chain features in type 1 diabetes. Only in-frame clones appear in the TCRdb table, and some are missing; sequencing was by immunoSEQ multiplex PCR. Of some 52,000 clones listed, approximately 45% are singletons. Specimen: Tregs from blood. The origin of the receptors is a man younger than 45 with type 1 diabetes. The CDR3 runs from the conserved cysteine through the conserved F or W. The D gene is left open where the match is weak.

J,V,D,CDR3
TRBJ1-2,TRBV28,-,CASTRKRNYGYTF
TRBJ2-7,TRBV27,-,CASSFRGLSSYEQYF
TRBJ1-6,TRBV7-2,TRBD1,CASSANRGNYSPLHF
TRBJ2-7,TRBV6-6,TRBD1,CASSYSGTGDSYEQYF
TRBJ2-5,TRBV18,-,CASSPGGGETQYF
TRBJ1-1,TRBV5-1,-,CASSSRTAKGAEAFF
TRBJ1-5,TRBV5-5,TRBD1,CASSLLGQGGQPQHF
TRBJ2-3,TRBV9,TRBD2,CASSVSLAGGGTDTQYF
TRBJ1-5,TRBV18,-,CASSPARDQPQHF
TRBJ2-7,TRBV5-4,-,CASSPDSTYEQYF
TRBJ2-3,TRBV2,-,CASSVRASTDTQYF
TRBJ2-3,TRBV5-6,-,CASSLAYYDSTDTQYF
-,TRBV6-1,-,CASRTSVEYEQYF
TRBJ2-5,TRBV2,TRBD2,CASRQSPGGEQYF
TRBJ1-4,TRBV27,-,CASSDSGGGEKLFF
TRBJ2-7,TRBV10-3,-,CAISESSWDTSYEQYF
TRBJ2-5,TRBV20-1,-,CSAQNQETQYF
TRBJ2-1,TRBV6-6,TRBD1,CASSQPGQGTNEQFF
TRBJ2-1,TRBV19,TRBD1,CASTRGLQGNEQFF
TRBJ2-3,TRBV5-5,-,CASSLSTADTQYF
TRBJ2-7,TRBV5-4,TRBD1,CASSAYRGQAYEQYF
TRBJ2-7,TRBV18,TRBD2,CASSSSSGSISEQYF
TRBJ2-3,TRBV6-1,TRBD2,CASSVISGGTDTQYF
TRBJ1-5,TRBV19,TRBD1,CASSMPRQGIGQPQHF
TRBJ2-7,TRBV23-1,-,CASSHSRSNTGCCSYEQYF
TRBJ2-1,TRBV6-6,-,CASQGSGNEQFF
TRBJ2-5,TRBV5-1,-,CASSSSVSSAETQYF
TRBJ2-1,TRBV11-2,-,CASSLNGGEQFF
TRBJ2-1,TRBV7-3,TRBD2,CASSLGLADNEQFF
TRBJ2-1,TRBV11-1,TRBD2,CASSLAGGLANEQFF
TRBJ2-7,TRBV2,-,CASTSDTYEQYF